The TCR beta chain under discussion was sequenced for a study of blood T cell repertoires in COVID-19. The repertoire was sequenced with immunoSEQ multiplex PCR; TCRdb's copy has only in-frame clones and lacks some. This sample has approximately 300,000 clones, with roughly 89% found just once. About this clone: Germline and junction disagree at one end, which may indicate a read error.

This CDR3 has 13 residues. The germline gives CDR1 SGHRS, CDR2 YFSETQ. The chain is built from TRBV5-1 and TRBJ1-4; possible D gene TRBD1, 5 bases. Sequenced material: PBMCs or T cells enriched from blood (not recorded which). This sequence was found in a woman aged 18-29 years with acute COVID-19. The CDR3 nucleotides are TGCGCCAGCAGTTTGGGGCCTAATGAAAAACTGTTTTTT. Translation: CASSLGPNEKLFF.